This passage covers 10 T cell receptor beta chains from one sample sequenced in a study of early T cells in non-severe SARS-CoV-2 infection. TCRdb reprocessed the 5' RACE reads with MiXCR, giving one entry per CDR3 protein. The sample comprises 35,000 to 40,000 distinct CDR3 sequences, roughly 6% of which are singletons, and approximately 24% rests with the top ten. What was sequenced was whole blood. These receptors were taken from an adult who was a healthcare worker with PCR-confirmed SARS-CoV-2 infection or an uninfected control (not recorded which).

This clonotype came up a few times. V is TRBV4-3 and J is TRBJ2-7; 7 bases align to TRBD1. In germline, CDR1 is LGHNA, CDR2 YSLEER. The CDR3 consists of 15 residues. Trimming at V came to 3 bases and at J to 3 bases, leaving 8 bases not matched to a gene. CDR3 bases: TGCGCCAGCAGCCACTTACAGGGGACCGGCTACGAGCAGTACTTC. This gives the protein CASSHLQGTGYEQYF.

This clonotype was detected ten times or more. The V gene is TRBV20-1, the J gene TRBJ1-2, with 7 bases aligning to TRBD1. The CDR3 length is 11 residues. Germline V gene data show CDR1 as DFQATT and CDR2 as SNEGSKA (reference sequence). V was clipped by 3 bases and J by 10 bases; unmatched bases: 5. DNA for the CDR3: TGCAGTGCTAGTTCAGGGGGGAACTACACCTTC. This codes for CSASSGGNYTF.

This clonotype was detected a few times. The chain is built from TRBV18 and TRBJ2-7, with 9 bases identical to TRBD1. CDR3 length: 15 amino acids. CDR1 is KGHSH, CDR2 LQKENI, per germline. Trimming cost V 4 bases and J 2 bases; bases outside gene matches: 6. CDR3 coding DNA: TGTGCCAGCTCACACGAGACAGGGGGACCCTACGAGCAGTACTTC. Encoded protein: CASSHETGGPYEQYF. The full variable domain, rest sourced from reference TRBV18 and TRBJ2-7, is NAGVMQNPRHLVRRRGQEARLRCSPMKGHSHVYWYRQLPEEGLKFMVYLQKENIIDESGMPKERFSAEFPKEGPSILRIQQVVRGDSAAYFCASSHETGGPYEQYFGPGTRLTVT.

This clonotype came up many times. The DNA of the CDR3 is TGCAGCGTTGAGAGTAGCGGGGCCGTGGGGACCCAGTACTTC. It codes for CSVESSGAVGTQYF. The chain uses TRBV29-1 and TRBJ2-5, with 8 bases matching TRBD2. Trimming removed 3 bases from V and 7 bases from J; junction bases left unmatched: 10. CDR1 is SQVTM and CDR2 is ANQGSEA in the germline V gene. This CDR3 spans 14 amino acids.

The sample holds many counts of this clonotype. The J gene is TRBJ2-1, the V gene TRBV7-9; perhaps D is TRBD1 or TRBD2 (5 bases each). CDR3 length equals 17 residues. V lost 1 base and J lost 0, with 13 bases in between. From germline, CDR1 is SEHNR and CDR2 FQNEAQ (reference sequence). CDR3 nucleotides: TGTGCCAGCAGCTTAGGAGGGGCCAGGAGCTCCTACAATGAGCAGTTCTTC. Translation: CASSLGGARSSYNEQFF.

This clonotype showed up many times. Here the CDR3 DNA reads TGTGCCAGCAGTGAGGACCGACGGGCTGGCGTGTCGGGCACCGGGGAGCTGTTTTTT. Amino acids: CASSEDRRAGVSGTGELFF. The gene calls are TRBV6-4 and TRBJ2-2; D is ambiguous. Germline values: CDR1 MRHNA, CDR2 SNTAGT. The CDR3 sequence is 19 residues long. Trimming pared 3 bases from V and 4 bases from J, leaving 24 bases between.

This clonotype showed up many times. The V and J genes are TRBV28 and TRBJ2-7; 9 bases map to TRBD2. The CDR3 is 17 amino acids. V was pared by 3 bases and J by 0 bases, with 9 bases of the junction left unmatched. Germline CDR1 MDHEN, CDR2 SYDVKM. The CDR3 reads CASSFGTSRRFSYEQYF. CDR3 in DNA: TGTGCCAGCAGTTTTGGGACTAGCAGGCGGTTCTCCTACGAGCAGTACTTC.

There are many counts of this clonotype. V and J are TRBV7-3 and TRBJ2-3; weak D call: TRBD1 (5 bases). Germline-derived CDR1 and CDR2 are SGHTA and FQGTGA. V lost 2 bases and J 2 bases, leaving 11 bases between the germline ends. This CDR3 is 15 amino acids long. This CDR3 reads CASSLWGRATDTQYF. CDR3 coding DNA: TGTGCCAGCAGCTTATGGGGCAGGGCCACAGATACGCAGTATTTT.

This clonotype showed up many times. The chain's CDR3 is CASSRQGMAEAFF. CDR3 sequence (DNA): TGTGCCAGCAGCCGACAGGGAATGGCTGAAGCTTTCTTT. The rearrangement joins TRBV11-3 to TRBJ1-1; 7 nucleotides match TRBD1. The germline CDR1 and CDR2 sequences are SGHNT and YENEEA. Trimming cost V 5 bases and J 6 bases; bases outside gene matches: 6. The CDR3 totals 13 residues. The full variable domain, its missing parts supplied by reference TRBV11-3 and TRBJ1-1, is EAGVVQSPRYKIIEKKQPVAFWCNPISGHNTLYWYLQNLGQGPELLIRYENEEAVDDSQLPKDRFSAERLKGVDSTLKIQPAELGDSAVYLCASSRQGMAEAFFGQGTRLTVV.

Ten or more counts support this clonotype. The gene calls are TRBV7-8 and TRBJ2-3; no clear D gene. This CDR3 has 12 residues. Deletions cut 9 bases from V and 2 bases from J, with 9 bases between. Germline values: CDR1 SGHVS, CDR2 FQNEAQ. This CDR3 reads CASRGHTDTQYF. CDR3 coding DNA: TGTGCCAGTCGTGGCCACACAGATACGCAGTATTTT.